Listed below are T cell receptor beta chains from one sample, sequenced in a study of beta chain features in type 1 diabetes. Assay: immunoSEQ multiplex PCR; the TCRdb copy retains only in-frame clones and omits some. In the table there are 630,000 or so clones, about 14% of which are singletons. The sample comprised naive CD4+ T cells from blood. The receptors come from a man aged 18 to 30 with type 1 diabetes. Both conserved end residues are part of each CDR3. A D gene is named only where the DNA matches it firmly. Size values are once, few and many counts, or a class for expanded clones, and some rows have none.

J	length	D	size	V	CDR3	DNA
TRBJ2-5	14	-	-	TRBV25-1	CASSYDQRRETQYF	TGTGCCAGCAGTTACGATCAGAGGCGAGAGACCCAGTACTTC
TRBJ1-4	16	TRBD1	few	TRBV5-1	CASSEGTVATNEKLFF	TGCGCCAGCAGCGAAGGGACAGTCGCTACTAATGAAAAACTGTTTTTT
TRBJ2-2	16	TRBD2	-	TRBV5-1	CASSRTSGRNTGELFF	TGCGCCAGCAGTCGGACTAGCGGGAGGAACACCGGGGAGCTGTTTTTT
TRBJ1-2	12	-	-	TRBV30	CAGSQGFYGYTF	TGTGCCGGTTCCCAGGGGTTTTATGGCTACACCTTC
TRBJ2-1	17	TRBD2	-	TRBV7-9	CASSPWTSGGDYNEQFF	TGTGCCAGCAGCCCCTGGACTAGCGGGGGGGATTACAATGAGCAGTTCTTC
TRBJ1-2	15	-	-	TRBV9	CASSVSGTNSGGYTF	TGTGCCAGCAGCGTTTCCGGGACGAATTCCGGTGGCTACACCTTC
TRBJ2-1	15	TRBD2	many	TRBV14	CASSHPTSGRGEQFF	TGTGCCAGCAGCCACCCGACTAGCGGGAGAGGTGAGCAGTTCTTC
TRBJ1-2	13	-	-	TRBV30	CAWSVGLNYGYTF	TGTGCCTGGTCTGTAGGACTAAACTATGGCTACACCTTC
TRBJ2-1	16	TRBD2	-	TRBV5-1	CASTGGGAGPYNEQFF	TGCGCCAGCACTGGCGGGGGGGCCGGCCCCTACAATGAGCAGTTCTTC
TRBJ2-1	16	TRBD2	-	TRBV11-3	CASSFSAGVAYNEQFF	TGTGCCAGCAGTTTCTCAGCGGGAGTCGCCTACAATGAGCAGTTCTTC
TRBJ2-5	12	TRBD2	few	TRBV29-1	CSVGTSEETQYF	TGCAGCGTCGGGACTAGCGAGGAGACCCAGTACTTC
TRBJ2-7	16	TRBD1	-	TRBV5-1	CASSLASGQGAYEQYF	TGCGCCAGCAGCTTGGCCTCCGGACAGGGCGCCTACGAGCAGTACTTC
TRBJ1-2	14	TRBD1	few	TRBV6-5	CASTPGDRAYGYTF	TGTGCCAGCACTCCCGGGGACAGGGCCTATGGCTACACCTTC
TRBJ1-4	15	-	few	TRBV9	CASSVGVNQGEKLFF	TGTGCCAGCAGCGTAGGCGTCAATCAGGGCGAAAAACTGTTTTTT
TRBJ1-3	15	-	few	TRBV30	CAWREQPNSGNTIYF	TGTGCCTGGAGGGAACAGCCAAACTCTGGAAACACCATATATTTT
TRBJ1-1	13	-	-	TRBV28	CASTLRGQDEAFF	TGTGCCAGCACCTTAAGGGGTCAAGATGAAGCTTTCTTT